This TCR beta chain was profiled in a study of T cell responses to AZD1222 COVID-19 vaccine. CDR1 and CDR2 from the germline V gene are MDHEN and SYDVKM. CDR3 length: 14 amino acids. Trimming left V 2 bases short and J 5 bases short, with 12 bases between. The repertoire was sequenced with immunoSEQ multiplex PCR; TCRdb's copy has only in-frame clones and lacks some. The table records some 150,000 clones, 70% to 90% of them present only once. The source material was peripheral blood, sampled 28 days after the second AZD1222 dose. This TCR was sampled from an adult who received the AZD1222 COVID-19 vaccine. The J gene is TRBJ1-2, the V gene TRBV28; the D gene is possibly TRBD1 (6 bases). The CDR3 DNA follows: TGTGCCAGCAGTTTAGTTGAAACAGGGTATGGCTACACCTTC. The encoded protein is CASSLVETGYGYTF.